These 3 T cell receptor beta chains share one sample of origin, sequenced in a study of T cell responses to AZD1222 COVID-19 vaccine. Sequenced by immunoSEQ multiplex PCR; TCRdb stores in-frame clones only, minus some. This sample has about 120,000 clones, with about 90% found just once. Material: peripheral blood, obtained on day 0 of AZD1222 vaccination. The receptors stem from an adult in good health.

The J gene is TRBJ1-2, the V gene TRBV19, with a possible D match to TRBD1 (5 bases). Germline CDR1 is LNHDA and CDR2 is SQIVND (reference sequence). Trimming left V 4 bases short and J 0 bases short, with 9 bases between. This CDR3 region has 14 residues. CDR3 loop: CASSTGGANYGYTF. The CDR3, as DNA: TGTGCCAGTAGTACGGGGGGAGCTAACTATGGCTACACCTTC.

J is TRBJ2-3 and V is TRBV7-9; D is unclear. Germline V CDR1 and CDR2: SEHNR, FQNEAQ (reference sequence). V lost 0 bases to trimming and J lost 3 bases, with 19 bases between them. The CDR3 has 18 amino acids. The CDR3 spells CASSLARESSGTTDTQYF. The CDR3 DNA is TGTGCCAGCAGCTTAGCCCGAGAATCGAGTGGAACAACAGATACGCAGTATTTT.

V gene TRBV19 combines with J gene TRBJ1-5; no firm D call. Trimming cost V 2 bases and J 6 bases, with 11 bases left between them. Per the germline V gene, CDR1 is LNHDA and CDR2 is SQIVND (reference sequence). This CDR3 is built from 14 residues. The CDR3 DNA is TGTGCCAGTAGTATACAAGGGTGGGGTCAGCCCCAGCATTTT. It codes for CASSIQGWGQPQHF. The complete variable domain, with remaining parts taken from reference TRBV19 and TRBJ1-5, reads DGGITQSPKYLFRKEGQNVTLSCEQNLNHDAMYWYRQDPGQGLRLIYYSQIVNDFQKGDIAEGYSVSREKKESFPLTVTSAQKNPTAFYLCASSIQGWGQPQHFGDGTRLSIL.